This is a list of T cell receptor beta chains from one sample in a study of cytotoxic CD8 clonotypes in ibrutinib-treated CLL. Data came from immunoSEQ multiplex PCR; TCRdb stores just in-frame clones and leaves some out. The data show approximately 320,000 clones, 67% seen once. The source was PBMCs, collected after 36 months of ibrutinib treatment. Receptors originate from a human donor with chronic lymphocytic leukemia. Each CDR3 is given with its conserved first and last residue. D genes are given only for firm matches. The size of a clone is reported for some rows only, either as once, few or many, or as a class for expanded clones.

size	V	J	D	CDR3	DNA
few	TRBV9	TRBJ2-1	.	CASSLWASRDNEQFF	TGTGCCAGCAGCTTATGGGCTAGTCGAGACAATGAGCAGTTCTTC
.	TRBV4-3	TRBJ2-3	.	CASSPDSLSGTDTQYF	TGCGCCAGCAGCCCAGACTCCTTGTCGGGCACAGATACGCAGTATTTT
.	TRBV7-6	TRBJ1-4	.	CASSLEQGDEKLFF	TGTGCCAGCAGCTTAGAACAGGGCGATGAAAAACTGTTTTTT
.	TRBV7-3	TRBJ2-1	.	CASSSQGRSYNEQFF	TGTGCCAGCAGCTCACAGGGAAGGTCCTACAATGAGCAGTTCTTC
.	TRBV29-1	TRBJ1-1	.	CSVVRRQRTEAFF	TGCAGCGTTGTGCGGCGTCAGAGGACTGAAGCTTTCTTT
.	TRBV28	TRBJ1-5	.	CASSSGYSNQPQHF	TGTGCCAGCAGTTCTGGGTATAGCAATCAGCCCCAGCATTTT
.	TRBV5-6	TRBJ2-1	.	CASSPPTRGSYNEQFF	TGTGCCAGCAGCCCCCCCACGAGAGGCTCCTACAATGAGCAGTTCTTC
.	TRBV12-5	TRBJ2-3	TRBD2	CASGLVPGLGLDTQYF	TGTGCTAGTGGTTTGGTCCCGGGACTAGGGCTAGATACGCAGTATTTT
.	TRBV2	TRBJ1-2	TRBD1	CARYKQGGLGYTF	TGTGCCAGATACAAACAGGGGGGATTGGGCTACACCTTC
once	TRBV6-5	TRBJ2-5	TRBD1	CASSPGQGKETQYF	TGTGCCAGCAGCCCGGGACAGGGTAAAGAGACCCAGTACTTC
.	TRBV18	TRBJ2-1	.	CASSRGGEQFF	TGTGCCAGCTCGAGGGGTGGTGAGCAGTTCTTC
.	TRBV18	TRBJ1-5	TRBD1	CASSPRRGQGTGVVQPQHF	TGTGCCAGCTCACCGCGACGGGGACAGGGGACGGGGGTGGTTCAGCCCCAGCATTTT
.	TRBV10-2	TRBJ1-3	TRBD1	CASSVSLMDRAGNTIYF	TGCGCCAGCAGTGTATCATTGATGGACAGGGCTGGAAACACCATATATTTT
.	TRBV5-4	TRBJ2-7	TRBD2	CASRKRGDPNYEQYF	TGTGCCAGCAGGAAACGGGGGGACCCAAACTACGAGCAGTACTTC
.	TRBV9	TRBJ2-1	TRBD2	CASSVPGLATTGNEQFF	TGTGCCAGCAGCGTTCCGGGACTAGCGACAACGGGCAATGAGCAGTTCTTC
.	TRBV7-2	TRBJ2-1	.	CASSPSFPGDEQFF	TGTGCCAGCAGCCCCTCATTTCCCGGGGATGAGCAGTTCTTC
.	TRBV7-9	TRBJ2-7	.	CASSLEWGIYEQYF	TGTGCCAGCAGCTTAGAGTGGGGAATCTACGAGCAGTACTTC
.	TRBV5-6	TRBJ1-3	TRBD1	CASSWGQGALRLSGNTIYF	TGTGCCAGCAGCTGGGGACAGGGGGCCCTCAGACTCTCTGGAAACACCATATATTTT
.	TRBV29-1	TRBJ2-1	TRBD2	CSVCPGLASYNEQFF	TGCAGCGTGTGCCCCGGACTAGCGAGTTACAATGAGCAGTTCTTC
once	TRBV19	TRBJ2-1	.	CASRGDFVEQFF	TGTGCCAGTAGGGGGGATTTCGTTGAGCAGTTCTTC
.	TRBV28	TRBJ2-7	TRBD1	CATSRDSYEQYF	TGTGCCACTTCCCGGGACAGTTACGAGCAGTACTTC
once	TRBV11-1	TRBJ2-1	.	CASSPPGVILNEQFF	TGTGCCAGCAGCCCGCCCGGAGTGATCCTCAATGAGCAGTTCTTC
few	TRBV2	TRBJ2-7	TRBD2	CASSPSSGGGVQQYF	TGTGCCAGCAGCCCCAGTTCGGGCGGGGGGGTGCAGCAGTACTTC
.	TRBV6-5	TRBJ1-6	TRBD1	CASRDRSNSPLHF	TGTGCCAGCCGGGACAGGAGTAATTCACCCCTCCACTTT
few	TRBV18	TRBJ2-7	TRBD1	CASSPGTASYEQYF	TGTGCCAGCTCTCCCGGGACAGCCTCCTACGAGCAGTACTTC
.	TRBV19	TRBJ1-2	.	CASSIEIRMDYGYTF	TGTGCCAGTAGTATAGAGATTCGGATGGACTATGGCTACACCTTC
.	TRBV7-8	TRBJ2-2	.	CASTHLRSGELFF	TGTGCCAGCACCCATCTAAGGAGCGGGGAGCTGTTTTTT
once	TRBV5-4	TRBJ1-4	.	CASSLAQGRNEKLFF	TGTGCCAGCAGCTTGGCTCAGGGGCGAAATGAAAAACTGTTTTTT
.	TRBV14	TRBJ1-1	.	CASSLRLQATEAFF	TGTGCCAGCAGCCTTCGACTTCAAGCCACTGAAGCTTTCTTT
.	TRBV7-3	TRBJ1-6	.	CASSLRQSNSPLHF	TGTGCCAGCAGCTTAAGGCAGTCAAATTCACCCCTCCACTTT
.	TRBV2	TRBJ2-1	.	CASSPGGYEQFF	TGTGCCAGCAGCCCCGGGGGTTATGAGCAGTTCTTC
few	TRBV13	TRBJ2-7	TRBD2	CASSLGLAREQYF	TGTGCCAGCAGCTTGGGACTAGCGAGAGAGCAGTACTTC
.	TRBV5-1	TRBJ1-2	TRBD1	CASSSSWTGTGYGYTF	TGCGCCAGCAGCTCTTCGTGGACAGGGACGGGGTATGGCTACACCTTC
.	TRBV6-5	TRBJ1-4	.	CASSFSTLDEKLFF	TGTGCCAGCAGTTTCTCGACGCTCGATGAAAAACTGTTTTTT
.	TRBV5-5	TRBJ2-7	TRBD1	CASSFRQGQYEQYF	TGTGCCAGCAGCTTTCGACAGGGCCAATACGAGCAGTACTTC
.	TRBV6-1	TRBJ2-7	.	CASSEAVQGVEQYF	TGTGCCAGCAGTGAAGCTGTGCAGGGAGTCGAGCAGTACTTC
.	TRBV10-3	TRBJ2-7	.	CAISKSGPAGPGSYEQYF	TGTGCCATCAGTAAATCCGGCCCAGCCGGGCCTGGGTCCTACGAGCAGTACTTC